This TCR beta chain was identified during a study of breast tumors, draining lymph nodes, adjacent tissues. The study's findings and limits: That most tumor T cells come from lymph nodes remained unproven. Findings are consistent with lymph node origin and intratumoral expansion of most tumor T cells. Luminal-like breast cancer showed significantly higher tumor–nontumor repertoire similarity than basal-like.

V lost 6 bases and J lost 5, with 20 bases in between. The length of the CDR3 is 17 residues. Samples came from axillary lymph nodes draining the breast cancer. In regard to this clonotype: Its target is unknown.

TCRdb used MiXCR to reprocess the multiplex PCR reads, holding one entry per CDR3 protein. The table has about 230,000 distinct CDR3 sequences, approximately 29% seen once. The source of this sequence is a female donor with breast cancer. Some clones in this sample may be carry-over from other donors' samples. Specimen: axillary lymph node tissue. The chain is built from TRBV12-3 or TRBV12-4 and TRBJ1-6, with D possibly matching TRBD1 (6 bases). CDR3 loop: CASRDGTSPSHNSPLHF. The CDR3 DNA is TGTGCCAGCAGGGACGGGACATCGCCTTCTCATAATTCACCCCTCCACTTT.